One sample yielded the 6 T cell receptor beta chains listed below, sequenced in a study of low-dose radiotherapy and immunotherapy resistance in tumors. Covering alpha and beta chains, TRAV- and TRBV-specific primers were used for the first-strand cDNA. The PCR that amplified TCRs ran for 20 to 25 cycles, relying on a constant-region primer and a V-primer adapter. From the reads, TCRdb called clonotypes with MiXCR, one entry per CDR3 protein. The sample holds about 60,000 distinct CDR3 sequences, around 27% seen once. The sample's time point: before trial treatment. Material: PBMCs, obtained before treatment. The receptors were gathered from a male donor with prostate cancer.

This clonotype was seen ten or more times. This chain connects TRBV24-1 to TRBJ2-3; D may be TRBD1 (7 bases). Germline V gene lookup returns CDR1 KGHDR and CDR2 SFDVKD. V lost 9 bases, J lost 0 bases, and 15 bases lay in between. The length of the CDR3 is 15 residues. The CDR3 spells CATGETGTSTDTQYF. CDR3 nucleotides: TGTGCCACCGGCGAGACAGGGACTAGCACAGATACGCAGTATTTT.

This clonotype is labeled as medium-sized. The chain joins TRBV5-1 to TRBJ2-1; TRBD2 agrees at 9 bases. CDR1 and CDR2 (germline): SGHRS, YFSETQ. This CDR3 has 17 amino acids. With V trimmed by 3 bases and J by 7 bases, 14 bases remained unmatched. The CDR3 spells CASSYAEGRGGRNEQFF. For the CDR3, the DNA is TGCGCCAGCAGCTATGCGGAAGGGCGGGGGGGCCGAAATGAGCAGTTCTTC.

This clonotype has a count of ten or more. The V and J genes are TRBV29-1 and TRBJ2-7; D gene ambiguous. CDR3 length equals 10 residues. Germline assignment: CDR1 SQVTM and CDR2 ANQGSEA. The V end lost 8 bases, the J end lost 3 bases, and 8 bases lay between the germline ends. The CDR3 spells CSSFGYEQYF. The CDR3 DNA sequence: TGCAGCTCTTTCGGCTACGAGCAGTACTTC.

The V call is TRBV27, the J call TRBJ2-2; unclear D gene. The V end was cut by 4 bases, the J end by 4 bases, with 10 bases between. The CDR3 sequence is 14 residues long. CDR1 is MNHEY, CDR2 SMNVEV, per germline (reference sequence). The CDR3: CASSSATSTGELFF. The CDR3, as DNA: TGTGCCAGCAGTTCCGCGACCTCCACCGGGGAGCTGTTTTTT.

This clonotype showed up many times. CDR3 residues: CASSPASDEKLFF. CDR3 DNA: TGTGCCAGCAGCCCCGCCTCTGATGAAAAACTGTTTTTT. The V gene is TRBV5-4, the J gene TRBJ1-4; D unresolved. The CDR3 has 13 amino acids. Trimming pared 4 bases from V and 6 bases from J, leaving 10 bases between. Germline CDR1 is SGHNT and CDR2 is YYREEE (reference sequence).

A note on this clonotype: A single base is all that separates this from a far larger clone, so a read error is likely. This chain uses TRBV26 with TRBJ1-1; the listed D gene, TRBD1, was not tested against the DNA. TRBV26 is a pseudogene. The CDR3 is 15 amino acids. In DNA, the CDR3 is TGTGCCAGCACCTGGGGGGACAGGGGGACTCCTGGAGCTTTCTTT. Translation: CASTWGDRGTPGAFF.